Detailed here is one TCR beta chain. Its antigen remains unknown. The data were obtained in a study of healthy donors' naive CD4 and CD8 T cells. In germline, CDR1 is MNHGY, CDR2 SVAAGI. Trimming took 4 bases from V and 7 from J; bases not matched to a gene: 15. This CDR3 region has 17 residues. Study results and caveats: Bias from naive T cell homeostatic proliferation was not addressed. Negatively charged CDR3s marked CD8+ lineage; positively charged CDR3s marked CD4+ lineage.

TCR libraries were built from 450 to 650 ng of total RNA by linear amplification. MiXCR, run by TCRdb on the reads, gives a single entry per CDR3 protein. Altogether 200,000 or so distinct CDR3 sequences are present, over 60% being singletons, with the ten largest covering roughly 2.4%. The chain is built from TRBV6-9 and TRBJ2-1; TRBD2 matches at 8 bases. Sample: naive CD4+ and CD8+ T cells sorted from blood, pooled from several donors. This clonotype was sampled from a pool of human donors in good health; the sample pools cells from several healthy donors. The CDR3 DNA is TGTGCCAGCAGTTCGGGTACTGGCGGGAGGTTAGTAAATGAGCAGTTCTTC. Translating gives CASSSGTGGRLVNEQFF.